Described below is a single T cell receptor beta chain sequence and its context. The antigen is undetermined. This PCR relied on a set of 60 Vbeta primers and 13 Jbeta primers. Sequencing used immunoSEQ multiplex PCR; TCRdb keeps in-frame clones, though not all of them. This table holds some 150,000 clones, roughly 70% found once. Though nominally healthy at sampling, donors likely had unrecorded immune exposures. The data are from a study of cytomegalovirus exposure and HLA in healthy donors. For the study at large: An earlier analysis identified fewer than 130 million unique TCR beta sequences in 150 million to 200 million T cells. Study results and limitations: Follow-up analysis later connected one missense variant in DCLRE1C with trimming of TCR beta V- and J-genes.

The sample consisted of PBMCs. This clonotype was obtained from a woman aged 55-75 years in good health and CMV-seropositive.

CDR3 protein: CASSPTGTGVGGYTF. Here the CDR3 DNA reads TGTGCCAGCAGTCCCACCGGGACAGGGGTTGGTGGCTACACCTTC. The chain carries TRBV28 and TRBJ1-2, with 10 positions matching TRBD1. Germline-derived CDR1 and CDR2 are MDHEN and SYDVKM. V dropped 5 bases and J dropped 7; count of bases not matched to a gene: 10. The CDR3 totals 15 residues.